The subject of this entry is one T cell receptor beta chain. What it binds is not known. The ends were cut back, 0 bases at V and 0 bases at J, with 12 bases in the middle. CDR3 size: 17 residues. Germline assignment: CDR1 LNHDA and CDR2 SQIVND (reference sequence). This sample is part of a study of T cell responses to AZD1222 COVID-19 vaccine. Findings and caveats of the study: Spike-specific TCR breadth and depth went up after people got two AZD1222 doses. Clonal diversity was possibly underestimated, and white British individuals and females predominated among donors. Just six people given AZD1222 tested seropositive at baseline. Reportedly, nearly half of unique spike TCRs recognized epitopes outside B.1.351/B.1.1.7 mutations.

Data came from immunoSEQ multiplex PCR; TCRdb stores just in-frame clones and leaves some out. The table records 130,000 to 150,000 clones, approximately 88% of them present only once. This clonotype was sampled from an adult in good health. The sample here was peripheral blood, taken on day 0 of AZD1222 vaccination. The rearrangement links TRBV19 to TRBJ1-3, with D hard to call. The CDR3 reads CASSIEGTAPSGNTIYF. The CDR3 region has the DNA TGTGCCAGTAGTATAGAAGGAACGGCCCCCTCTGGAAACACCATATATTTT.